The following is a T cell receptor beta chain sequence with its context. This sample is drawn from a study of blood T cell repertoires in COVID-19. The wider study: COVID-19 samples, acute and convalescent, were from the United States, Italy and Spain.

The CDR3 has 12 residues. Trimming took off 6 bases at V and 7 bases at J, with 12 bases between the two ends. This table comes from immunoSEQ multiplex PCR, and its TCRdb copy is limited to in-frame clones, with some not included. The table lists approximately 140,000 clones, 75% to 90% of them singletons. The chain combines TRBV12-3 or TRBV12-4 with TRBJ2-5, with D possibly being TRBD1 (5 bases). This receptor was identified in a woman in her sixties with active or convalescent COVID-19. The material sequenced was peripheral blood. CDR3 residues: CASSTVQGTQYF. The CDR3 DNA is TGTGCCAGCAGCACAGTCCAGGGGACCCAGTACTTC.